Listed below are T cell receptor beta chains from one sample, sequenced in a study of blood T cell repertoires in COVID-19. TCRdb keeps only in-frame clones here, not all; method: immunoSEQ multiplex PCR. The data show 150,000 or so clones, roughly 88% seen once. The source material was peripheral blood. These TCRs come from a woman aged 45-65 years with acute or convalescent COVID-19. Each CDR3 is given with its conserved first and last residue. The D gene is left open where the match is weak. Only part of the rows carry a size: once, few, many, or a class if the clone is expanded.

cdr3_aa: CASSGATGVNQPQHF
cdr3_nt: TGTGCCAGTAGTGGAGCGACAGGGGTCAATCAGCCCCAGCATTTT
v_call: TRBV19
clone_size: .
d_call: TRBD1
j_call: TRBJ1-5

cdr3_aa: CAISVMEEAGELFF
cdr3_nt: TGTGCCATCAGTGTAATGGAGGAAGCCGGGGAGCTGTTTTTT
v_call: TRBV10-3
clone_size: once
d_call: .
j_call: TRBJ2-2

cdr3_aa: CASSEQGARKGTEAFF
cdr3_nt: TGTGCCAGCAGTGAACAGGGGGCTCGAAAGGGGACTGAAGCTTTCTTT
v_call: TRBV27
clone_size: .
d_call: TRBD1
j_call: TRBJ1-1

cdr3_aa: CASSYVAGGPDTGELFF
cdr3_nt: TGTGCCAGCAGTTACGTGGCGGGAGGGCCTGACACCGGGGAGCTGTTTTTT
v_call: TRBV6-2/TRBV6-3
clone_size: .
d_call: TRBD2
j_call: TRBJ2-2

cdr3_aa: CASSLAGMALHF
cdr3_nt: TGTGCCAGCAGCTTAGCGGGGATGGCCCTCCACTTT
v_call: TRBV11-2
clone_size: .
d_call: .
j_call: TRBJ1-6

cdr3_aa: CASSQDRVEQYF
cdr3_nt: TGTGCCAGCAGCCAAGACAGGGTCGAGCAGTACTTC
v_call: TRBV6-2/TRBV6-3
clone_size: .
d_call: TRBD1
j_call: TRBJ2-7

cdr3_aa: CASSYEYSYEQYF
cdr3_nt: TGTGCCAGCAGCTATGAGTACTCCTACGAGCAGTACTTC
v_call: TRBV7-2
clone_size: once
d_call: .
j_call: TRBJ2-7

cdr3_aa: CASSQDRGPGEAFF
cdr3_nt: TGTGCCAGCAGCCAGGACAGGGGGCCGGGTGAAGCTTTCTTT
v_call: TRBV3-1/TRBV3-2
clone_size: .
d_call: TRBD1
j_call: TRBJ1-1

cdr3_aa: CASSLVFGIGNTIYF
cdr3_nt: TGTGCCAGCAGCTTAGTGTTTGGCATTGGAAACACCATATATTTT
v_call: TRBV7-9
clone_size: .
d_call: .
j_call: TRBJ1-3

cdr3_aa: CASSGLQGRGGYTF
cdr3_nt: TGTGCCAGTAGCGGACTACAGGGGCGAGGAGGCTACACCTTC
v_call: TRBV19
clone_size: .
d_call: TRBD1
j_call: TRBJ1-2

cdr3_aa: CASSQDGRGTEQYF
cdr3_nt: TGCGCCAGCAGCCAAGATGGCAGGGGCACCGAGCAGTACTTC
v_call: TRBV4-3
clone_size: .
d_call: .
j_call: TRBJ2-7

cdr3_aa: CASSLGQGANYGYTF
cdr3_nt: TGTGCCAGCAGCTTGGGACAGGGGGCTAACTATGGCTACACCTTC
v_call: TRBV5-6
clone_size: .
d_call: TRBD1
j_call: TRBJ1-2

cdr3_aa: CASSLLGGSTGELFF
cdr3_nt: TGTGCCAGCAGCCTCCTAGGGGGATCCACCGGGGAGCTGTTTTTT
v_call: TRBV7-2
clone_size: .
d_call: .
j_call: TRBJ2-2

cdr3_aa: CASSQGRNRVNEKLFF
cdr3_nt: TGCGCCAGCAGCCAAGGGAGAAACAGGGTAAACGAAAAACTGTTTTTT
v_call: TRBV4-3
clone_size: few
d_call: .
j_call: TRBJ1-4

cdr3_aa: CASSAGTGVAGELFF
cdr3_nt: TGTGCCAGCAGCGCCGGGACAGGGGTGGCCGGGGAGCTGTTTTTT
v_call: TRBV9
clone_size: .
d_call: TRBD1
j_call: TRBJ2-2

cdr3_aa: CSVTRDRVRPGAEAFF
cdr3_nt: TGCAGCGTAACCCGGGACAGGGTAAGACCCGGAGCTGAAGCTTTCTTT
v_call: TRBV29-1
clone_size: .
d_call: TRBD1
j_call: TRBJ1-1

cdr3_aa: CASSERDRGGEQYF
cdr3_nt: TGTGCCAGCAGTGAACGGGACAGGGGCGGAGAGCAGTACTTC
v_call: TRBV25-1
clone_size: .
d_call: TRBD1
j_call: TRBJ2-7

cdr3_aa: CASSLLAGGSETQYF
cdr3_nt: TGTGCCAGCAGTTTGCTAGCGGGGGGGAGTGAGACCCAGTACTTC
v_call: TRBV6-2/TRBV6-3
clone_size: .
d_call: TRBD2
j_call: TRBJ2-5

cdr3_aa: CATRASGSYSGETQYF
cdr3_nt: TGTGCCACCCGAGCTAGCGGGAGTTATTCCGGGGAGACCCAGTACTTC
v_call: TRBV19
clone_size: .
d_call: TRBD2
j_call: TRBJ2-5

cdr3_aa: CASSQDLAEYDYGYTF
cdr3_nt: TGTGCCAGCAGCCAAGATTTGGCGGAGTACGACTATGGCTACACCTTC
v_call: TRBV4-2
clone_size: .
d_call: .
j_call: TRBJ1-2

cdr3_aa: CASSPGGGDYGYTF
cdr3_nt: TGTGCCAGCAGCCCCGGTGGGGGGGACTATGGCTACACCTTC
v_call: TRBV28
clone_size: .
d_call: .
j_call: TRBJ1-2

cdr3_aa: CASTPEVTGVDEQFF
cdr3_nt: TGTGCCAGCACCCCAGAGGTGACAGGGGTGGATGAGCAGTTCTTC
v_call: TRBV9
clone_size: .
d_call: TRBD1
j_call: TRBJ2-1

cdr3_aa: CASSPGQGAGYTEAFF
cdr3_nt: TGTGCCAGCAGCCCGGGGCAGGGGGCGGGATACACTGAAGCTTTCTTT
v_call: TRBV5-5
clone_size: .
d_call: TRBD1
j_call: TRBJ1-1

cdr3_aa: CASSPRSYEQYF
cdr3_nt: TGTGCCAGCAGCCCGCGGTCTTACGAGCAGTACTTC
v_call: TRBV7-2
clone_size: .
d_call: .
j_call: TRBJ2-7

cdr3_aa: CASTGFARTEAFF
cdr3_nt: TGTGCCAGCACAGGGTTTGCGAGGACTGAAGCTTTCTTT
v_call: TRBV28
clone_size: .
d_call: .
j_call: TRBJ1-1

cdr3_aa: CASSLNTLGLAKLTDTQYF
cdr3_nt: TGTGCCAGCAGCTTGAACACTCTGGGACTAGCGAAGCTGACAGATACGCAGTATTTT
v_call: TRBV7-9
clone_size: .
d_call: TRBD2
j_call: TRBJ2-3

cdr3_aa: CASTIDRMRNEQFF
cdr3_nt: TGCGCCAGCACTATAGACAGGATGCGCAATGAGCAGTTCTTC
v_call: TRBV10-1
clone_size: few
d_call: .
j_call: TRBJ2-1

cdr3_aa: CASSQNYEQYF
cdr3_nt: TGTGCCAGCAGTCAAAACTACGAGCAGTACTTC
v_call: TRBV12-3/TRBV12-4
clone_size: .
d_call: .
j_call: TRBJ2-7

cdr3_aa: CASSLGGVTSGKTPYEQYF
cdr3_nt: TGTGCCAGCAGCTTGGGGGGGGTCACTAGCGGGAAAACTCCCTACGAGCAGTACTTC
v_call: TRBV9
clone_size: .
d_call: TRBD2
j_call: TRBJ2-7

cdr3_aa: CASSATRDRNINEQFF
cdr3_nt: TGTGCCAGCAGCGCCACCCGGGACAGGAATATCAATGAGCAGTTCTTC
v_call: TRBV14
clone_size: few
d_call: TRBD1
j_call: TRBJ2-1

cdr3_aa: CASSSAAGIGYNEQFF
cdr3_nt: TGTGCCAGCAGCTCGGCAGCGGGGATCGGTTACAATGAGCAGTTCTTC
v_call: TRBV9
clone_size: .
d_call: TRBD2
j_call: TRBJ2-1

cdr3_aa: CASSPTGVSNQPQHF
cdr3_nt: TGCGCCAGCAGCCCGACAGGGGTTAGCAATCAGCCCCAGCATTTT
v_call: TRBV5-1
clone_size: .
d_call: TRBD1
j_call: TRBJ1-5